The 3 T cell receptor beta chains reported below all come from one sample, sequenced in a study of cytomegalovirus exposure and HLA in healthy donors. Use of 60 Vbeta and 13 Jbeta primers characterized the PCR. Sequencing was performed with immunoSEQ multiplex PCR; in TCRdb, only in-frame clones are kept and a portion is missing. The sample holds approximately 43,000 clones. The sequenced sample consisted of PBMCs. The receptor set was obtained from a woman in her 30s in good health and CMV-seronegative.

The chain has TRBV28 and TRBJ2-7, with TRBD1 matching 12 bases. The CDR3 is made up of 15 amino acids. The germline gives CDR1 MDHEN, CDR2 SYDVKM. V shed 4 bases, J shed 5 bases, and the junction held 6 bases outside the gene matches. The CDR3 DNA reads as TGTGCCAGCAGTTCTCCGGGACAGGGGGCTCACGAGCAGTACTTC. Amino acid sequence: CASSSPGQGAHEQYF.

This rearrangement joins TRBV6-5 to TRBJ2-1; TRBD2 agrees at 8 bases. This CDR3 is 15 amino acids long. The trim removed 6 bases at V and 2 bases at J, leaving 6 bases unmatched. Germline V gene lookup returns CDR1 MNHEY and CDR2 SVGAGI. CDR3 protein: CASRSTSGPYNEQFF. CDR3 nucleotides: TGTGCCAGCAGATCCACTAGCGGCCCCTACAATGAGCAGTTCTTC.

The chain carries TRBV5-1 and TRBJ2-2; a weak D match, TRBD2 (6 bases). CDR1 is SGHRS and CDR2 is YFSETQ in the germline V gene. This CDR3 is built from 14 residues. V shed 8 bases and J shed 1 base, with 12 bases lying between them. The CDR3: CASQVRGNTGELFF. CDR3 in DNA: TGCGCCAGTCAGGTGCGGGGGAACACCGGGGAGCTGTTTTTT.